One T cell receptor (beta chain) is described in this entry. This CDR3 spans 15 amino acids. Germline-derived CDR1 and CDR2 are SGHRS and YFSETQ. V lost 5 bases and J 1 base, leaving 12 bases between the germline ends. Healthy individuals of Caucasian origin from Russia, aged roughly 6 to 90, served as donors. This entry is derived from a study of blood T cells in healthy people across ages. It was with a sample-barcoded 5' primer and a J-beta primer mix that a second PCR of about 7 to 12 cycles was run. Every cDNA molecule bore a tag from a template-switch adaptor containing 12 random nucleotides. Using its own MiXCR run on the 5' RACE reads, TCRdb lists one record per CDR3 protein. The sample records fewer than 900,000 distinct CDR3 sequences, around 36% being singletons.

The sequenced sample was blood. This chain links TRBV5-1 with TRBJ2-2; possible D gene TRBD1, 5 bases. The TCR comes from a man aged 18 to 30 in good health. The CDR3 DNA is TGCGCCAGCAGGGCAGGACAAAAGAACACCGGGGAGCTGTTTTTT. Its protein product is CASRAGQKNTGELFF.